One sample yielded the 7 T cell receptor beta chains listed below, sequenced in a study of blood T cell repertoires in COVID-19. TCRdb's copy holds only in-frame clones and misses some; the assay was immunoSEQ multiplex PCR. This sample has fewer than 250,000 clones; 65% to 85% occur once, and the top ten carry approximately 7.4%. The sequenced sample was PBMCs or T cells enriched from blood (not recorded which). The receptors originated from a woman aged 40 to 49 with acute COVID-19.

This chain links TRBV4-3 with TRBJ1-2, with TRBD1 matching 10 bases. Germline V CDR1 and CDR2: LGHNA, YSLEER. The J segment lost 3 bases and the V segment lost 0 bases, leaving 4 bases of the junction unmatched. The CDR3 runs 16 residues. In DNA, the CDR3 is TGCGCCAGCAGCCAAGAAGCGGGGACAGGGGACTATGGCTACACCTTC. It translates to CASSQEAGTGDYGYTF.

This clone occurred a few times. The CDR3 coding sequence is TGTGCCAGCAGCCCCGACAGATACACCGGGGAGCTGTTTTTT. This gives the protein CASSPDRYTGELFF. This chain links TRBV5-4 with TRBJ2-2, with D maybe TRBD1 (5 bases). The CDR3 loop spans 14 amino acids. Trimming removed 4 bases from V and 3 bases from J, with 10 bases in between. In germline, CDR1 is SGHNT, CDR2 YYREEE (reference sequence).

CDR3 region: CASSFDTNTGELFF. The CDR3 DNA reads as TGCGCCAGCAGCTTCGACACCAACACCGGGGAGCTGTTTTTT. J is TRBJ2-2 and V is TRBV5-1; D is unresolved. The length of the CDR3 is 14 residues. V lost 2 bases to trimming and J lost 2 bases, with 7 bases between them. Germline V gene data show CDR1 as SGHRS and CDR2 as YFSETQ.

The rearrangement uses TRBV14 and TRBJ1-2, with 10 bases lining up with TRBD1. This CDR3 has 14 residues. Germline CDR1 SGHDN, CDR2 FVKESK. J was trimmed by 3 bases and V by 4 bases; bases with no gene match: 2. The CDR3 region is CASSRTGGDYGYTF. As DNA, the CDR3 is TGTGCCAGCAGCCGGACAGGGGGGGACTATGGCTACACCTTC.

This clone was seen a single time. The chain couples TRBV5-4 to TRBJ2-7; TRBD2 agrees at 9 bases. The J segment lost 4 bases and the V segment lost 2 bases, leaving 7 bases of the junction unmatched. CDR1 SGHNT and CDR2 YYREEE come from the germline V gene (reference sequence). CDR3 length: 15 residues. The CDR3 spells CASSLGAGGSYEQYF. The CDR3 coding sequence is TGTGCCAGCAGCTTAGGAGCGGGGGGATCTTACGAGCAGTACTTC.

The chain joins TRBV11-2 to TRBJ2-7; D call uncertain. Germline assignment: CDR1 SGHAT and CDR2 FQNNGV. CDR3 length: 13 residues. Trimming removed 0 bases at V and 5 bases at J, with 8 bases between. The CDR3 region has the DNA TGTGCCAGCAGCTTAGAGCTAGTGCACGAGCAGTACTTC. Encoded protein: CASSLELVHEQYF.

The chain carries TRBV9 and TRBJ2-1; 11 bases map to TRBD2. This CDR3 contains 18 residues. Germline assignment: CDR1 SGDLS and CDR2 YYNGEE. J lost 7 bases, V lost 2 bases, and 14 bases had no gene match. CDR3 protein: CASSVGSSGRLNRNEQFF. The CDR3 DNA is TGTGCCAGCAGCGTTGGGTCTAGCGGGAGGCTTAACCGGAATGAGCAGTTCTTC. Variable domain in full (rest from reference TRBV9 and TRBJ2-1): DSGVTQTPKHLITATGQRVTLRCSPRSGDLSVYWYQQSLDQGLQFLIQYYNGEERAKGNILERFSAQQFPDLHSELNLSSLELGDSALYFCASSVGSSGRLNRNEQFFGPGTRLTVL.